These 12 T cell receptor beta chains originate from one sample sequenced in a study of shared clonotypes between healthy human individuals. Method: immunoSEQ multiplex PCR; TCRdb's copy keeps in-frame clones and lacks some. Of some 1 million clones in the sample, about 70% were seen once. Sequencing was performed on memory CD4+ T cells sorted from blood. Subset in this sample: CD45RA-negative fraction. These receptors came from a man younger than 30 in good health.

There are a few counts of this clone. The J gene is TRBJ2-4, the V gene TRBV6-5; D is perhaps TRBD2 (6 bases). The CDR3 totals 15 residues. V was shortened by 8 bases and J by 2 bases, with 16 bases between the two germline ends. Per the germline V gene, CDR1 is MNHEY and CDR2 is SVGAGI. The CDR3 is CASSMGGFTKNIQYF. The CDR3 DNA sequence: TGTGCCAGCTCAATGGGGGGTTTTACCAAAAACATTCAGTACTTC.

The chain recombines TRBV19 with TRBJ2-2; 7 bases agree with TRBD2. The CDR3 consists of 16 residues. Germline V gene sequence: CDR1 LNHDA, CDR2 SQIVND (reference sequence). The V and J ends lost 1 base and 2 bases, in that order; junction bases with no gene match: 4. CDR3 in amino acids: CASSIAPGLNTGELFF. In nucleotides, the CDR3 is TGTGCCAGTAGTATAGCTCCGGGACTAAACACCGGGGAGCTGTTTTTT.

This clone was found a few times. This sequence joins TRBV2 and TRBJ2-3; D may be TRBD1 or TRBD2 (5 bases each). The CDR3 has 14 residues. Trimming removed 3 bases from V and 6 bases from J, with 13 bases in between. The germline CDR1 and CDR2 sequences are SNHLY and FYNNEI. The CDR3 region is CASSEGTRADTQYF. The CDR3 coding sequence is TGTGCCAGCAGTGAGGGGACCCGGGCCGATACGCAGTATTTT.

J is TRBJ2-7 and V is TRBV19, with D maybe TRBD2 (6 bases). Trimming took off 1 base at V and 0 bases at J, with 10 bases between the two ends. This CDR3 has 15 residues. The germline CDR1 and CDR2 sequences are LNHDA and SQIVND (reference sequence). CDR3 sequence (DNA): TGTGCCAGTAGTATAGCGGGCGGGAACTCCTACGAGCAGTACTTC. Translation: CASSIAGGNSYEQYF. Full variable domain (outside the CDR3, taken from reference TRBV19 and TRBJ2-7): DGGITQSPKYLFRKEGQNVTLSCEQNLNHDAMYWYRQDPGQGLRLIYYSQIVNDFQKGDIAEGYSVSREKKESFPLTVTSAQKNPTAFYLCASSIAGGNSYEQYFGPGTRLTVT.

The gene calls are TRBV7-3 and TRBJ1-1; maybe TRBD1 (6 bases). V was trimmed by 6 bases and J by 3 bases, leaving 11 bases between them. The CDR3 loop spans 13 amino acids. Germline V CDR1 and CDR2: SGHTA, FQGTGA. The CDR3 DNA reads TGTGCCAGCAGACTGAACAGGGACACTGAAGCTTTCTTT. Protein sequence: CASRLNRDTEAFF.

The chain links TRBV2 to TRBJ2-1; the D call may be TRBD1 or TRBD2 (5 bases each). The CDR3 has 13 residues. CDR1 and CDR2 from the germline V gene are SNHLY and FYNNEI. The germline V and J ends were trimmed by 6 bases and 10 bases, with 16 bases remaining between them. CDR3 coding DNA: TGTGCCAGCAGCTCACAAGGGACGACGGAGCAGTTCTTC. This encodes CASSSQGTTEQFF.

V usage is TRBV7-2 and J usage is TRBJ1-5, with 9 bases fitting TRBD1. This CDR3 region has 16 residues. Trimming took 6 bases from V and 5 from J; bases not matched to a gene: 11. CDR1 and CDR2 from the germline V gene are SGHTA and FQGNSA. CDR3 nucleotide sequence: TGTGCCAGCAGAGCCAAAGGGACAGGGCCATATCAGCCCCAGCATTTT. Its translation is CASRAKGTGPYQPQHF.

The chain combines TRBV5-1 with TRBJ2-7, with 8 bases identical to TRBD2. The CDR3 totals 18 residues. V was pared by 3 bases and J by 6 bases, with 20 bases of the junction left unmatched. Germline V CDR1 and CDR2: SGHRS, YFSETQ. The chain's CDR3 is CASSSSWGLSGVLPEQYF. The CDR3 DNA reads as TGCGCCAGCAGCTCAAGCTGGGGCCTTAGCGGGGTGTTACCCGAGCAGTACTTC.

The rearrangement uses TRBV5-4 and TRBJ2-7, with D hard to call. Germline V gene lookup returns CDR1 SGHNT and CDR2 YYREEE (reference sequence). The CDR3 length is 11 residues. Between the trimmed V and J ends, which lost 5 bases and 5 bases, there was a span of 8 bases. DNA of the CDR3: TGTGCCAGCAGTACGAACAACGAGCAGTACTTC. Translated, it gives CASSTNNEQYF.

The CDR3 coding sequence is TGTGCCAGCAGCCAAGATCCCGGACAGGGCGCGGTGGGGGGCTACACCTTC. It is translated as CASSQDPGQGAVGGYTF. The rearrangement joins TRBV4-2 to TRBJ1-2; 8 bases line up with TRBD1. Germline lookup yields CDR1 LGHNA and CDR2 YNFKEQ. After removal of 0 bases from V and 8 bases from J, the junction contained 14 bases not matched to a gene. The CDR3 runs 17 residues.

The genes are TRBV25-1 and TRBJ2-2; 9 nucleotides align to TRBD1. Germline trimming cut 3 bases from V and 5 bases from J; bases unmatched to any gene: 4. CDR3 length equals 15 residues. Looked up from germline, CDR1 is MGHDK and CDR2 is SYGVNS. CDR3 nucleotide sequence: TGTGCCAGCAGTGATGACAGGGGGGGAACCGGGGAGCTGTTTTTT. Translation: CASSDDRGGTGELFF. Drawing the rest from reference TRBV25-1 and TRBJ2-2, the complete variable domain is EADIYQTPRYLVIGTGKKITLECSQTMGHDKMYWYQQDPGMELHLIHYSYGVNSTEKGDLSSESTVSRIRTEHFPLTLESARPSHTSQYLCASSDDRGGTGELFFGEGSRLTVL.

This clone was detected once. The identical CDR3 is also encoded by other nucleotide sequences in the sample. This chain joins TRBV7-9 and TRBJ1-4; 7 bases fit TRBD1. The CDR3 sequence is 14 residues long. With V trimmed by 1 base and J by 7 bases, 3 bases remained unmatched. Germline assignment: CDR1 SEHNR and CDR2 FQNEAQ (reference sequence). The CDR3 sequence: CASSLDRGGEKLFF. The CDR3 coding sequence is TGTGCCAGCAGCTTAGACAGGGGCGGTGAAAAACTGTTTTTT.